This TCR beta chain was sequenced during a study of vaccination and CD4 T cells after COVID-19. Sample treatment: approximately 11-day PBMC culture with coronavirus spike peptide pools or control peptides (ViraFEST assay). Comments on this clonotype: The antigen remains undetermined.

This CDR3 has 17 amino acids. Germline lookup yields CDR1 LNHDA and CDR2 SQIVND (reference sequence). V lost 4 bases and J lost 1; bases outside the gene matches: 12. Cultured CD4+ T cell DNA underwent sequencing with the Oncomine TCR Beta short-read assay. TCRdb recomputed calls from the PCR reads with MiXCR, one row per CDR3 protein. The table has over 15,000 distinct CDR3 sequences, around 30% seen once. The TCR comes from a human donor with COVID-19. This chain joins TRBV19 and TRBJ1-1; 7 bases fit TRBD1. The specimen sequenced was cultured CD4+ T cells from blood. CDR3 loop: CASSTYRRQGGNTEAFF. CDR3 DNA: TGTGCCAGTAGTACCTACCGCCGACAGGGAGGGAACACTGAAGCTTTCTTT.